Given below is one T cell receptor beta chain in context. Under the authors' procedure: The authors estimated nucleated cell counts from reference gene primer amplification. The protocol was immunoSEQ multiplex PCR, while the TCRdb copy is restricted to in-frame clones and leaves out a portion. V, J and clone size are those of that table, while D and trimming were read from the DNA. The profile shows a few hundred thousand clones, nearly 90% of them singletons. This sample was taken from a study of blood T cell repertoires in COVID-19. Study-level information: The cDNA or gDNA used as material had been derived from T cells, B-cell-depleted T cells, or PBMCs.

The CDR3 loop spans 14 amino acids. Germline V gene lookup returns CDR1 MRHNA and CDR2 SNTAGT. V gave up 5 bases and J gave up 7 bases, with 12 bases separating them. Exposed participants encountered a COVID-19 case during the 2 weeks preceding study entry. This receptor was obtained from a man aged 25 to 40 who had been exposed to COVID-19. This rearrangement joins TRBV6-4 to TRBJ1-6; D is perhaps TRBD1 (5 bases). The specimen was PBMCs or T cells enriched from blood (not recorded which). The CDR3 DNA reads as TGTGCCAGCAGTCGCACGGGGGACAATTCACCCCTCCACTTT. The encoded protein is CASSRTGDNSPLHF.